Listed here is a single T cell receptor (beta chain). The sample originates from a study of pediatric ulcerative colitis. Study in general: Disease was pancolitis in roughly 7 and left-sided in two, histology-confirmed.

No immunosuppressive drugs were given to ulcerative colitis patients before diagnostic colonoscopy. Sequencing was at survey level. Samples were sequenced at Survey level, maximum 500,000 reads. Data came from immunoSEQ multiplex PCR; TCRdb stores just in-frame clones and leaves some out. Among around 30,000 clones listed, approximately 82% were seen once. V shed 5 bases and J shed 4 bases, with 5 bases lying between them. CDR1 and CDR2 (germline): WSHSY, SAAADI. The CDR3 runs to 12 residues. This chain uses TRBV10-2 with TRBJ1-4; D ambiguous. Sequenced material: blood. The receptor's source is a boy aged 10-17 years with severe ulcerative colitis. The CDR3 nucleotides are TGCGCCAGCAGTATCAGTAATGAAAAACTGTTTTTT. Amino acid sequence: CASSISNEKLFF.